This TCR beta chain was observed in a study of cytomegalovirus exposure and HLA in healthy donors. Study results and limitations: Researchers reported in a later analysis that common viral pathogens appeared linked to several top clusters. More clonal expansion characterized HLA-associated TCR beta chains than equally common others in a later analysis. A later analysis revealed that TCR association rates differed between HLA loci, peaking at DRB1 and bottoming out at HLA-C.

Turning to this clone: The antigen is unknown.

With 60 Vbeta and 13 Jbeta primers, the PCR was carried out. The table came from immunoSEQ multiplex PCR; TCRdb's copy has only in-frame clones and leaves some out. The data contain about 130,000 clones, 70% to 90% of them seen just once; the ten biggest clones take up 1.5% to 2%. Germline CDR1 is LNHNV and CDR2 is YYDKDF (reference sequence). The trim removed 1 base at V and 3 bases at J, leaving 3 bases unmatched. This CDR3 is 14 amino acids long. The J gene is TRBJ2-7, the V gene TRBV15, with TRBD2 matching over 7 bases. The receptor was derived from a boy between 5 and 17 years old in good health and CMV-seronegative. The specimen sequenced was PBMCs. CDR3 sequence (DNA): TGTGCCACCAGCAGAGGGACGGGAGGCTACGAGCAGTACTTC. Protein sequence: CATSRGTGGYEQYF.